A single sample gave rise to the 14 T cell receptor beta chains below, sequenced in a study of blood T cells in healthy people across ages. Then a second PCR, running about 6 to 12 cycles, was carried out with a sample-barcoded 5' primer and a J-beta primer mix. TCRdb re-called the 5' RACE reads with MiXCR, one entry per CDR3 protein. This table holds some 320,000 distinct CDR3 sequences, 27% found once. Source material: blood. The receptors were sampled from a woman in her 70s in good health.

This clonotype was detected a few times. For the CDR3, the DNA is TGTGCCAGCGAACCGGGGGTCGGAGAGACCCAGTACTTC. Protein sequence: CASEPGVGETQYF. This chain uses TRBV5-5 with TRBJ2-5; tentatively, D is TRBD2 (6 bases). Per the germline V gene, CDR1 is SGHKS and CDR2 is YYEKEE (reference sequence). The length of the CDR3 is 13 residues. V was pared by 7 bases and J by 4 bases, with 14 bases between. Together with reference TRBV5-5 and TRBJ2-5, the CDR3 gives the full variable domain: DAGVTQSPTHLIKTRGQQVTLRCSPISGHKSVSWYQQVLGQGPQFIFQYYEKEERGRGNFPDRFSARQFPNYSSELNVNALLLGDSALYLCASEPGVGETQYFGPGTRLLVL.

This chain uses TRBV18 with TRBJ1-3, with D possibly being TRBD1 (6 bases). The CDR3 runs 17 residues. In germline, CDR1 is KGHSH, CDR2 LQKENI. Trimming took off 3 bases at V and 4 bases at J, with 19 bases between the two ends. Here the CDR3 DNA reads TGTGCCAGCTCACCCATCGAGACAGGAACCTTGGGAAACACCATATATTTT. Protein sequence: CASSPIETGTLGNTIYF.

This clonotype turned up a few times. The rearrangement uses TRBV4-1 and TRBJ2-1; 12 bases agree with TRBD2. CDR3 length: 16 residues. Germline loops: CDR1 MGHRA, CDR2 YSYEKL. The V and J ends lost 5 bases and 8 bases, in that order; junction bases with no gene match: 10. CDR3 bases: TGCGCCAGCAGCAGGATGACTAGCGGGAGTCACGATGAGCAGTTCTTC. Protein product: CASSRMTSGSHDEQFF.

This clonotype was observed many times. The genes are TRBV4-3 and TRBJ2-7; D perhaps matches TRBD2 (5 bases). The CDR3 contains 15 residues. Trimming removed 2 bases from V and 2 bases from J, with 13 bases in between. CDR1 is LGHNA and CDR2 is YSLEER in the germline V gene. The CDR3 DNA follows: TGCGCCAGCAGCCAACAACTAGGGCCAACCTACGAGCAGTACTTC. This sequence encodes CASSQQLGPTYEQYF.

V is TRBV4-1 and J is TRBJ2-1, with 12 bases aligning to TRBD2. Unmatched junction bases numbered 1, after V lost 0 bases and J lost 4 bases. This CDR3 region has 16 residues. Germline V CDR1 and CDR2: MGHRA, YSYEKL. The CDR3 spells CASSQEGTSGYNEQFF. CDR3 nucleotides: TGCGCCAGCAGCCAAGAAGGGACTAGCGGGTACAATGAGCAGTTCTTC.

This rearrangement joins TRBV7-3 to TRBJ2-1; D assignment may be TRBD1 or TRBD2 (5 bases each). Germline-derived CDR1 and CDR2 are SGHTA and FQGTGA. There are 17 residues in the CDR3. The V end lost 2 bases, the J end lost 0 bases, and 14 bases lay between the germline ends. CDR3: CASSLFGGTGSYNEQFF. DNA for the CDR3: TGTGCCAGCAGCTTATTTGGGGGAACGGGCTCCTACAATGAGCAGTTCTTC. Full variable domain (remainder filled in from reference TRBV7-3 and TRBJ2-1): GAGVSQTPSNKVTEKGKYVELRCDPISGHTALYWYRQSLGQGPEFLIYFQGTGAADDSGLPNDRFFAVRPEGSVSTLKIQRTERGDSAVYLCASSLFGGTGSYNEQFFGPGTRLTVL.

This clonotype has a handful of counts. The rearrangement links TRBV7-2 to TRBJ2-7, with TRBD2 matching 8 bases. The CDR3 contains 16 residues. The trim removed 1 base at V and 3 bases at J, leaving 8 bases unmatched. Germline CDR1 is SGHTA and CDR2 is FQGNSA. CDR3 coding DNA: TGTGCCAGCAGCTTAGTTGAGTCGGGACTAGACTACGAGCAGTACTTC. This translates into CASSLVESGLDYEQYF.

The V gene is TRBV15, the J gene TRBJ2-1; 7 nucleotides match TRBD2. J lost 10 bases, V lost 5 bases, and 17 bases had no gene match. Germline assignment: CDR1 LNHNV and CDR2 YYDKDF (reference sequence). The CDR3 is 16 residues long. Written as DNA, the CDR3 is TGTGCCACCAGCGGGAGGGGTTTTACAGGAGTGAGGGAGCAGTTCTTC. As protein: CATSGRGFTGVREQFF. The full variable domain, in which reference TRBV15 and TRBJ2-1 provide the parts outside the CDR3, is DAMVIQNPRYQVTQFGKPVTLSCSQTLNHNVMYWYQQKSSQAPKLLFHYYDKDFNNEADTPDNFQSRRPNTSFCFLDIRSPGLGDTAMYLCATSGRGFTGVREQFFGPGTRLTVL.

CDR3 nucleotide sequence: TGCAGCGTGACTGACAGGGGGGCTAGGAACACTGAAGCTTTCTTT. Its translation is CSVTDRGARNTEAFF. This sequence joins TRBV29-1 and TRBJ1-1; 9 bases agree with TRBD1. The length of the CDR3 is 15 residues. V lost 6 bases, J lost 1 base, and 9 bases stayed unmatched. The germline V gene encodes CDR1 SQVTM and CDR2 ANQGSEA.

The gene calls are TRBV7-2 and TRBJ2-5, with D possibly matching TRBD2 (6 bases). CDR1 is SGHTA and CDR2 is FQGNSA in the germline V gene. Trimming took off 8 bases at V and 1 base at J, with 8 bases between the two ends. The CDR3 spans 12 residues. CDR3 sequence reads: CASAGRQETQYF. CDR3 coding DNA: TGTGCCAGCGCGGGACGCCAAGAGACCCAGTACTTC.

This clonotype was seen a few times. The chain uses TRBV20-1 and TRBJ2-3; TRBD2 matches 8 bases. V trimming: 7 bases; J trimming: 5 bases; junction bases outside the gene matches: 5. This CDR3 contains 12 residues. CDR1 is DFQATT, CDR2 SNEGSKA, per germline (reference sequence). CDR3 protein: CSGAGDRDTQYF. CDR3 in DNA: TGCAGTGGAGCGGGAGACCGAGATACGCAGTATTTT.

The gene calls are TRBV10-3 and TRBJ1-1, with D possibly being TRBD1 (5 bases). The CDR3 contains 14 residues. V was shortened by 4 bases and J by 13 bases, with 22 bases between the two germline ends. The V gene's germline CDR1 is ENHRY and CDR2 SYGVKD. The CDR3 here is CAISVGGGRNLDFF. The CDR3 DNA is TGTGCCATCAGTGTTGGGGGAGGGAGGAATTTAGATTTCTTT.

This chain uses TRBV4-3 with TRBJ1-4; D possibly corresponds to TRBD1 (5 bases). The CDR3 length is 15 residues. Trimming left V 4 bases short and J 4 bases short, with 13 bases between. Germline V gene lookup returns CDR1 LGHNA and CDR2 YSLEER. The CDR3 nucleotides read TGCGCCAGCAGCCCGCGGGCCAGGGATAATGAAAAACTGTTTTTT. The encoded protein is CASSPRARDNEKLFF.

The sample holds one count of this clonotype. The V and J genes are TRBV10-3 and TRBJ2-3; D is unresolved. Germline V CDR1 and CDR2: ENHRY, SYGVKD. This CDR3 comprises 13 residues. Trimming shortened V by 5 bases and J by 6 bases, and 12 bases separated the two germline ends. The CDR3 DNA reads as TGTGCCATCAGTTCGCCGATAGGTGATACGCAGTATTTT. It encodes CAISSPIGDTQYF.